The clone carrying this TCR beta chain was found a few times. Its antigen is unknown. The data were obtained in a study of beta chain features in type 1 diabetes. The authors reverse transcribed all of the isolated RNA, so sequencing captured expressed TCRB transcripts. Some clones are missing from TCRdb's copy, which holds only in-frame ones; the method was immunoSEQ multiplex PCR. In the table there are 200,000 to 250,000 clones, roughly 30% of which are singletons. Study-level results: TCRB repertoires of naive, central memory and Treg cells appeared more similar among patients than among healthy donors.

V lost 1 base, J lost 4 bases, and 3 bases stayed unmatched. Germline CDR1 is MDHEN and CDR2 is SYDVKM. This CDR3 has 15 amino acids. Input material: central memory CD4+ T cells from blood. The sequence was obtained from a man aged 30 to 45 in good health. The chain has TRBV28 and TRBJ2-1, with TRBD2 matching over 8 bases. CDR3 in DNA: TGTGCCAGCAGTTTATCTGGGACTAGGTACAATGAGCAGTTCTTC. Protein sequence: CASSLSGTRYNEQFF.